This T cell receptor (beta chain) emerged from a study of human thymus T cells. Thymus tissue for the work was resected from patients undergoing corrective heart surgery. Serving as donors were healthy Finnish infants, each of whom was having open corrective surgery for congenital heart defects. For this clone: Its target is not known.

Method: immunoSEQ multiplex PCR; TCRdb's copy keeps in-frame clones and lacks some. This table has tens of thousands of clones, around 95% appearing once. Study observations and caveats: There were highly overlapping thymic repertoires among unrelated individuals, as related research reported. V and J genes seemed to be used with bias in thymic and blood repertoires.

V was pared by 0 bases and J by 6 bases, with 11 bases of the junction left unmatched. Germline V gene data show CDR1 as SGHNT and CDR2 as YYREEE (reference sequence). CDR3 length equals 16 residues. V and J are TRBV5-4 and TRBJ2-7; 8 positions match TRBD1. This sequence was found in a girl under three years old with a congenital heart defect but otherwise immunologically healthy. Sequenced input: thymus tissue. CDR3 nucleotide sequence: TGTGCCAGCAGCTTGGAAAGCGGACAGGGCTCTCGCGAGCAGTACTTC. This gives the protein CASSLESGQGSREQYF.